A single sample is the source of the 10 T cell receptor beta chains below, sequenced in a study of vaccination and CD4 T cells after COVID-19. The time point was: late sampling 161 to 241 days after vaccination in a few convalescent patients. As for treatment: roughly 10-day PBMC culture with coronavirus spike peptide pools or control peptides (ViraFEST assay). For these TCRs, the target antigens are not known. An Oncomine TCR Beta short-read assay was used to sequence the DNA from cultured CD4+ T cells. TCRdb re-called the PCR reads through MiXCR, storing one row per CDR3 protein. The table lists about 25,000 distinct CDR3 sequences, roughly a third of them singletons. The material was CD4+ T cells from blood, cultured in vitro, obtained about 7 months after SARS-CoV-2 vaccination. These receptors were collected from a human donor who had recovered from COVID-19.

In its sample, this clonotype was seen once. V is TRBV5-1 and J is TRBJ1-2, with D uncertain. The germline V and J ends were trimmed by 5 bases and 1 base, with 9 bases remaining between them. This CDR3 region has 13 residues. CDR1 is SGHRS, CDR2 YFSETQ, per germline. The CDR3 nucleotides read TGCGCCAGCAGTCGGGCCTTTAACTATGGCTACACCTTC. Amino acids: CASSRAFNYGYTF.

The chain joins TRBV6-2 or TRBV6-3 to TRBJ2-5, with TRBD1 matching 12 bases. The junction had 10 bases not matched to a gene; V was cut back by 6 bases and J by 5 bases. The CDR3 is made up of 16 amino acids. CDR1 is MNHEY and CDR2 is SVGEGT in the germline V gene. CDR3 in DNA: TGTGCCAGCAGACCCTCCGGGACAGGGGGCTTGGAGACCCAGTACTTC. Translating gives CASRPSGTGGLETQYF.

This clonotype was seen just once. J is TRBJ2-7 and V is TRBV5-4, with TRBD1 matching over 9 bases. The CDR3 extends over 15 amino acids. The germline CDR1 and CDR2 sequences are SGHNT and YYREEE (reference sequence). V lost 4 bases, J lost 5 bases, and 10 bases stayed unmatched. CDR3 sequence reads: CASSNKGTGLHEQYF. The DNA of the CDR3 is TGTGCCAGCAGCAACAAAGGGACAGGGCTCCACGAGCAGTACTTC. The complete variable domain, with remaining parts taken from reference TRBV5-4 and TRBJ2-7, reads ETGVTQSPTHLIKTRGQQVTLRCSSQSGHNTVSWYQQALGQGPQFIFQYYREEENGRGNFPPRFSGLQFPNYSSELNVNALELDDSALYLCASSNKGTGLHEQYFGPGTRLTVT.

V is TRBV5-3 and J is TRBJ2-1; 7 bases align to TRBD2. TRBV5-3 is labeled an ORF, and its function is uncertain. This CDR3 region has 15 residues. V was pared by 0 bases and J by 7 bases, with 7 bases of the junction left unmatched. The CDR3 loop is CARSLGSPGGNEQFF. As DNA, the CDR3 is TGTGCCAGAAGCTTGGGAAGCCCGGGAGGAAATGAGCAGTTCTTC.

This clonotype showed up just a few times. The rearrangement joins TRBV6-1 to TRBJ1-5, with D uncertain. The germline V and J ends were trimmed by 2 bases and 0 bases, with 5 bases remaining between them. The germline V gene encodes CDR1 MNHNS and CDR2 SASEGT. The length of the CDR3 is 14 residues. The CDR3 spells CASSEHFSNQPQHF. CDR3 nucleotides: TGTGCCAGCAGTGAACATTTTAGCAATCAGCCCCAGCATTTT.

The rearrangement uses TRBV20-1 and TRBJ2-5, with 11 positions matching TRBD1. The CDR3 loop spans 16 amino acids. Germline V gene lookup returns CDR1 DFQATT and CDR2 SNEGSKA (reference sequence). Trimming cost V 1 base and J 4 bases; bases outside gene matches: 8. The DNA for the CDR3 is TGCAGTGCTAGAGGGCCCCCGGACAGGGGGCGAGAGACCCAGTACTTC. This codes for CSARGPPDRGRETQYF.

Here the CDR3 reads CASRKGATSPQHF. DNA of the CDR3: TGTGCCAGCAGGAAGGGAGCGACCTCCCCCCAGCATTTT. The chain joins TRBV28 to TRBJ1-5; D remains ambiguous. This CDR3 is built from 13 residues. Per the germline V gene, CDR1 is MDHEN and CDR2 is SYDVKM. V dropped 6 bases and J dropped 10 bases, with 16 bases sitting between them.

CDR3 DNA sequence: TGTGCCAGCAGTTACTCGAGTAGGCCCACCGGGGAGCTGTTTTTT. Translation: CASSYSSRPTGELFF. The V call is TRBV6-5, the J call TRBJ2-2; D unclear. This CDR3 is 15 amino acids long. V lost 0 bases to trimming and J lost 4 bases, with 9 bases between them. In germline, CDR1 is MNHEY, CDR2 SVGAGI.

The chain employs TRBV19 and TRBJ1-2, with 7 bases fitting TRBD1. The V and J ends lost 6 bases and 6 bases, in that order; junction bases with no gene match: 4. This CDR3 has 12 residues. The germline V gene encodes CDR1 LNHDA and CDR2 SQIVND (reference sequence). The CDR3 reads CASRQGYDGYTF. CDR3 DNA sequence: TGTGCCAGTAGACAGGGGTATGATGGCTACACCTTC. Variable domain in full (rest from reference TRBV19 and TRBJ1-2): DGGITQSPKYLFRKEGQNVTLSCEQNLNHDAMYWYRQDPGQGLRLIYYSQIVNDFQKGDIAEGYSVSREKKESFPLTVTSAQKNPTAFYLCASRQGYDGYTFGSGTRLTVV.

This sequence joins TRBV6-1 and TRBJ2-7, with 10 bases lining up with TRBD1. The CDR3 extends over 14 amino acids. V dropped 5 bases and J dropped 5; count of bases not matched to a gene: 6. The germline V gene has CDR1 MNHNS and CDR2 SASEGT. The CDR3: CASSRDRGPDEQYF. In DNA form, the CDR3 reads TGTGCCAGCAGTCGAGACAGGGGGCCTGACGAGCAGTACTTC.